The clone carrying this TCR beta chain appeared a few times. Its antigen is undetermined. This CDR3 is built from 16 residues. Germline assignment: CDR1 DFQATT and CDR2 SNEGSKA (reference sequence). Trimming shortened V by 1 base and J by 6 bases, and 22 bases separated the two germline ends. TCRdb re-derived calls from the 5' RACE reads in MiXCR, one entry per CDR3 protein. The table lists around 250,000 distinct CDR3 sequences, roughly 16% of them singletons. The entry originates in a study of T-cell memory formation after mild COVID-19. Study results and limitations: Whether day 37 second-wave clones are SARS-CoV-2-specific was not confirmed.

This clonotype was obtained from a man aged 18-30 years who had mild COVID-19 (a few samples of this study predate the infection). Cell type and time point are not known. This chain connects TRBV20-1 to TRBJ2-7, with a possible D match to TRBD2 (5 bases). Material for sequencing was PBMCs or a T cell subset sorted from them (not recorded which). CDR3 DNA: TGCAGTGCTAGAGGATTCCAGATCGGCGGGCCCTCCGAGCAGTACGTC. The encoded protein is CSARGFQIGGPSEQYV.